A single sample is the source of the 17 T cell receptor beta chains below, sequenced in a study of blood T cell repertoires in COVID-19. Measured with immunoSEQ multiplex PCR; TCRdb has only the in-frame clones, and not every one. The table lists fewer than 300,000 clones, about 86% of them singletons. Sequencing was performed on peripheral blood. Receptors were obtained from a man older than 75 with acute or convalescent COVID-19.

V gene TRBV2 combines with J gene TRBJ2-1; 12 bases match TRBD2. The germline V gene has CDR1 SNHLY and CDR2 FYNNEI. The J segment lost 4 bases and the V segment lost 6 bases, leaving 7 bases of the junction unmatched. This CDR3 spans 16 amino acids. The CDR3 reads CASRGSLAGGYNEQFF. The CDR3 bases are TGTGCCAGCAGGGGGTCCCTAGCGGGAGGGTACAATGAGCAGTTCTTC.

V gene TRBV5-6 combines with J gene TRBJ2-1, with TRBD1 as a possible D gene (6 bases). Trimming shortened V by 4 bases and J by 8 bases, and 10 bases separated the two germline ends. Germline CDR1 and CDR2: SGHDT and YYEEEE. CDR3 length: 12 amino acids. The CDR3 sequence: CASSAGTHEQFF. CDR3 DNA sequence: TGTGCCAGCAGCGCCGGGACACATGAGCAGTTCTTC.

This chain connects TRBV11-3 to TRBJ2-2, with D uncertain. The CDR3 spans 13 residues. Germline V gives CDR1 SGHNT, CDR2 YENEEA. The V and J ends lost 3 bases and 7 bases respectively, with 9 bases between them. This chain's CDR3 is CASSFRGGGELFF. The CDR3 coding sequence is TGTGCCAGCAGCTTTCGCGGCGGCGGGGAGCTGTTTTTT.

The chain combines TRBV2 with TRBJ1-2; D is undetermined. The CDR3 spans 15 residues. Trimming stripped 1 base from V and 1 base from J, with 10 bases between. Germline-derived CDR1 and CDR2 are SNHLY and FYNNEI. The CDR3 loop is CASSEGGMGNYGYTF. CDR3 DNA: TGTGCCAGCAGTGAAGGAGGGATGGGTAACTATGGCTACACCTTC. Filled out from reference TRBV2 and TRBJ1-2, the complete variable domain reads EPEVTQTPSHQVTQMGQEVILRCVPISNHLYFYWYRQILGQKVEFLVSFYNNEISEKSEIFDDQFSVERPDGSNFTLKIRSTKLEDSAMYFCASSEGGMGNYGYTFGSGTRLTVV.

This sequence joins TRBV19 and TRBJ2-1; the D is unclear. CDR3 length: 15 amino acids. Per germline, CDR1 LNHDA and CDR2 SQIVND (reference sequence). V lost 7 bases and J 0 bases, leaving 13 bases between the germline ends. CDR3 nucleotides: TGTGCCAGTAAAGCAGCGTTCGGCTCCTACAATGAGCAGTTCTTC. This gives the protein CASKAAFGSYNEQFF.

J is TRBJ2-1 and V is TRBV7-9; TRBD2 aligns across 10 bases. Unmatched junction bases numbered 4, after V lost 6 bases and J lost 2 bases. This CDR3 region has 15 residues. Germline CDR1 and CDR2: SEHNR and FQNEAQ (reference sequence). CDR3 region: CASRSGGAPYNEQFF. The CDR3 DNA reads as TGTGCCAGCAGGAGCGGGGGGGCACCCTACAATGAGCAGTTCTTC.

The chain links TRBV10-3 to TRBJ2-3, with TRBD1 as a possible D gene (5 bases). Deletions cut 3 bases from V and 2 bases from J, with 12 bases between. The germline CDR1 and CDR2 sequences are ENHRY and SYGVKD. This CDR3 spans 15 amino acids. The CDR3 DNA sequence: TGTGCCATCAGTGACAGGGCAACCTCCACAGATACGCAGTATTTT. Translation gives CAISDRATSTDTQYF.

The chain combines TRBV2 with TRBJ2-7, with D maybe TRBD2 (6 bases). The CDR3 is 16 amino acids. Germline assignment: CDR1 SNHLY and CDR2 FYNNEI. V was pared by 2 bases and J by 7 bases, with 21 bases between. CDR3 bases: TGTGCCAGCAGTGAAAGGCGGGAAACGGGGTTATCGGAGCAGTACTTC. Its protein product is CASSERRETGLSEQYF.

V gene TRBV5-1 combines with J gene TRBJ2-3, with TRBD2 matching over 12 bases. CDR3 length equals 16 residues. With 4 bases clipped from V and 2 bases from J, the junction kept 5 bases outside the gene matches. Looked up from germline, CDR1 is SGHRS and CDR2 is YFSETQ. The CDR3, as DNA: TGCGCCAGCAGCCGAGGGACTAGCGGGTACACAGATACGCAGTATTTT. As protein: CASSRGTSGYTDTQYF.

Comment on this clone: The same CDR3 can be traced to other DNA sequences in this sample. This chain connects TRBV18 to TRBJ1-5; D perhaps matches TRBD1 (5 bases). V shed 3 bases and J shed 7 bases, with 13 bases lying between them. Germline CDR1 and CDR2: KGHSH and LQKENI. The CDR3 is made up of 14 amino acids. CDR3 in DNA: TGTGCCAGCTCACCGGGGCAGGGTGAACAGCCCCAGCATTTT. Translating it yields CASSPGQGEQPQHF.

The J gene is TRBJ2-7, the V gene TRBV28; 7 bases align to TRBD2. Germline CDR1 and CDR2: MDHEN and SYDVKM. Trimming at V came to 8 bases and at J to 3 bases, leaving 31 bases not matched to a gene. The CDR3 contains 21 residues. CDR3 region: CASSPFGRRPQKAGRGYEQYF. CDR3 in DNA: TGTGCCAGCTCTCCTTTTGGCCGTAGGCCACAGAAAGCGGGAAGAGGCTACGAGCAGTACTTC.

This rearrangement joins TRBV12-3 or TRBV12-4 to TRBJ1-1; tentative D call: TRBD1 (6 bases). CDR3 size: 13 residues. V lost 5 bases and J lost 7, with 14 bases in between. CDR3 in DNA: TGTGCCAGCAGTACCGGGACATACGTTGAAGCTTTCTTT. It translates to CASSTGTYVEAFF.

This clone has just a few counts. The rearrangement links TRBV9 to TRBJ2-1, with D possibly being TRBD2 (5 bases). Between the trimmed V and J ends, which lost 3 bases and 8 bases, there was a span of 15 bases. CDR3 length: 14 amino acids. CDR1 is SGDLS and CDR2 is YYNGEE in the germline V gene. The CDR3 DNA reads TGTGCCAGCAGCGCCACTACCCGGGGAGATGAGCAGTTCTTC. This encodes CASSATTRGDEQFF. Supplemented by reference TRBV9 and TRBJ2-1, the full variable domain reads DSGVTQTPKHLITATGQRVTLRCSPRSGDLSVYWYQQSLDQGLQFLIQYYNGEERAKGNILERFSAQQFPDLHSELNLSSLELGDSALYFCASSATTRGDEQFFGPGTRLTVL.

The chain is built from TRBV5-1 and TRBJ2-7; 10 positions agree with TRBD1. Per the germline V gene, CDR1 is SGHRS and CDR2 is YFSETQ. Losses at the gene ends were 4 bases for V and 5 bases for J; bases not matched to a gene: 0. The CDR3 runs 12 residues. In DNA, the CDR3 is TGCGCCAGCAGCGGGACAGGGGACGAGCAGTACTTC. Its translation: CASSGTGDEQYF.

Here the CDR3 reads CASTPLRGITDTQYF. The CDR3 DNA is TGTGCCAGCACCCCCCTACGCGGGATCACAGATACGCAGTATTTT. The V gene is TRBV28, the J gene TRBJ2-3, with D possibly TRBD2 on 6 matching bases. Germline V gene data show CDR1 as MDHEN and CDR2 as SYDVKM. The CDR3 sequence is 15 residues long. V was pared by 7 bases and J by 2 bases, with 16 bases between.

This chain links TRBV5-4 with TRBJ2-7; tentatively, D is TRBD2 (6 bases). The CDR3 has 14 residues. Trimming pared 3 bases from V and 2 bases from J, leaving 12 bases between. Germline V gene sequence: CDR1 SGHNT, CDR2 YYREEE (reference sequence). The chain's CDR3 is CASSSGGEPYEQYF. The CDR3 DNA sequence: TGTGCCAGCAGCTCTGGCGGGGAGCCCTACGAGCAGTACTTC.

This chain connects TRBV18 to TRBJ2-7, with 8 nucleotides matching TRBD1. The J segment lost 6 bases and the V segment lost 1 base, leaving 8 bases of the junction unmatched. The germline gives CDR1 KGHSH, CDR2 LQKENI. This CDR3 is 15 amino acids long. CDR3 coding DNA: TGTGCCAGCTCACCACTCGTCAGGGGGCTCTCCGAGCAGTACTTC. It codes for CASSPLVRGLSEQYF. Using reference TRBV18 and TRBJ2-7 for the parts outside the CDR3, the full variable domain is NAGVMQNPRHLVRRRGQEARLRCSPMKGHSHVYWYRQLPEEGLKFMVYLQKENIIDESGMPKERFSAEFPKEGPSILRIQQVVRGDSAAYFCASSPLVRGLSEQYFGPGTRLTVT.